Shown below are 8 T cell receptor beta chains from a single sample sequenced in a study of vaccination and CD4 T cells after COVID-19. MiXCR, applied by TCRdb to the PCR reads, yields one record per CDR3 protein. The table has approximately 17,000 distinct CDR3 sequences, 60% to 75% seen once; the top ten hold more than 0.95%. This specimen was CD4+ T cells from blood, taken after SARS-CoV-2 vaccination. These receptors were collected from a human donor who had recovered from COVID-19.

The chain has TRBV28 and TRBJ1-2, with 9 bases matching TRBD1. Trimming cost V 7 bases and J 4 bases; bases outside gene matches: 13. The CDR3 is 16 residues long. Germline CDR1 is MDHEN and CDR2 is SYDVKM. The CDR3 here is CASINSGQGRGYGYTF. Written as DNA, the CDR3 is TGTGCCAGCATCAACTCCGGACAGGGGCGGGGCTATGGCTACACCTTC.

This CDR3 is CASSLGLHRTTDTQYF. The DNA of the CDR3 is TGTGCCAGCAGCTTGGGACTACATAGGACCACAGATACGCAGTATTTT. This chain joins TRBV11-3 and TRBJ2-3, with TRBD2 matching over 7 bases. The CDR3 consists of 16 residues. V trimming: 3 bases; J trimming: 2 bases; junction bases outside the gene matches: 8. Germline assignment: CDR1 SGHNT and CDR2 YENEEA.

CDR3 residues: CASSLRLAGGPAGGNEQFF. For the CDR3, the DNA is TGTGCCAGCAGTCTCCGACTAGCGGGAGGGCCAGCGGGGGGCAATGAGCAGTTCTTC. The J gene is TRBJ2-1, the V gene TRBV12-3 or TRBV12-4; 14 nucleotides align to TRBD2. The J segment lost 6 bases and the V segment lost 5 bases, leaving 15 bases of the junction unmatched. The CDR3 consists of 19 residues.

This clonotype was counted a few times. The chain employs TRBV24-1 and TRBJ2-2; the D gene is possibly TRBD1 (5 bases). The V gene lost 4 bases and the J gene lost 1 base, with 9 bases spanning the gap. This CDR3 spans 15 amino acids. From germline, CDR1 is KGHDR and CDR2 SFDVKD. Written as DNA, the CDR3 is TGTGCCACCAGTGACGCTAGGGGGAACACCGGGGAGCTGTTTTTT. Protein: CATSDARGNTGELFF.

This clonotype was observed a few times. The chain is built from TRBV20-1 and TRBJ1-5; D gene unclear. CDR3 length: 12 residues. CDR1 and CDR2 (germline): DFQATT, SNEGSKA (reference sequence). V was pared by 0 bases and J by 5 bases, with 5 bases between. The CDR3 here is CSAREFHQPQHF. For the CDR3, the DNA is TGCAGTGCTAGAGAATTTCATCAGCCCCAGCATTTT.

The chain carries TRBV6-1 and TRBJ1-2, with D possibly matching TRBD1 (5 bases). The germline V gene encodes CDR1 MNHNS and CDR2 SASEGT. Trimming removed 1 base at V and 1 base at J, with 16 bases between. CDR3 length equals 17 residues. CDR3 residues: CASSEEGTGWGNYGYTF. The CDR3 DNA sequence: TGTGCCAGCAGTGAAGAGGGGACGGGGTGGGGTAACTATGGCTACACCTTC.

The chain couples TRBV29-1 to TRBJ2-5, with D possibly being TRBD2 (6 bases). CDR1 and CDR2 (germline): SQVTM, ANQGSEA. V lost 3 bases to trimming and J lost 2 bases, with 7 bases between them. CDR3 length equals 12 residues. In DNA form, the CDR3 reads TGCAGCGTTGACCGGGGGCAAGAGACCCAGTACTTC. It specifies CSVDRGQETQYF. The variable domain in full, completed from reference TRBV29-1 and TRBJ2-5, reads SAVISQKPSRDICQRGTSLTIQCQVDSQVTMMFWYRQQPGQSLTLIATANQGSEATYESGFVIDKFPISRPNLTFSTLTVSNMSPEDSSIYLCSVDRGQETQYFGPGTRLLVL.

This clonotype occurred a few times. The V gene is TRBV7-2, the J gene TRBJ1-2; 8 bases map to TRBD1. The CDR3 runs 15 residues. Looked up from germline, CDR1 is SGHTA and CDR2 is FQGNSA. The junction had 7 bases not matched to a gene; V was cut back by 5 bases and J by 2 bases. CDR3 nucleotides: TGTGCCAGCAGCCGAGACAGGGGAGAGAACTATGGCTACACCTTC. Encoded protein: CASSRDRGENYGYTF. The full variable domain, with the rest looked up from reference TRBV7-2 and TRBJ1-2, is GAGVSQSPSNKVTEKGKDVELRCDPISGHTALYWYRQSLGQGLEFLIYFQGNSAPDKSGLPSDRFSAERTGGSVSTLTIQRTQQEDSAVYLCASSRDRGENYGYTFGSGTRLTVV.